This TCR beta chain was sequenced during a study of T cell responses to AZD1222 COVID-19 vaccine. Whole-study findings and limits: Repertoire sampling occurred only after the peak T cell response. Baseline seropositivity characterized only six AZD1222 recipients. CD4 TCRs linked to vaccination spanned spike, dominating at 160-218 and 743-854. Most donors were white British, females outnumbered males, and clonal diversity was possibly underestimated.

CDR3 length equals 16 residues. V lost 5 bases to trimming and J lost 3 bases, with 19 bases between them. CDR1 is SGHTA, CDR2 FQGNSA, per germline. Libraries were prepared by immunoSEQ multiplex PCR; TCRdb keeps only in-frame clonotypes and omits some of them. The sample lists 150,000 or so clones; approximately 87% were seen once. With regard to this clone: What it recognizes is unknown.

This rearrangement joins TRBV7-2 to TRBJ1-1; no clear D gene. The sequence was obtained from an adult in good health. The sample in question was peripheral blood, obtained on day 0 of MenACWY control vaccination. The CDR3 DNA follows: TGTGCCAGCAGCCCGCCGTCGGTAAGTCGGGACACTGAAGCTTTCTTT. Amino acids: CASSPPSVSRDTEAFF.